A single TCR beta chain is shown here with its context. This specimen comes from a study of blood T cell repertoires in COVID-19. Study-level information: The United States, Italy and Spain supplied acute and convalescent COVID-19 samples.

Data came from immunoSEQ multiplex PCR; TCRdb stores just in-frame clones and leaves some out. The sample carries more than 25,000 clones, roughly 90% recorded once. The germline CDR1 and CDR2 sequences are SGHTA and FQGTGA. This CDR3 region has 14 residues. Between the trimmed V and J ends, which lost 3 bases and 1 base, there was a span of 8 bases. The genes are TRBV7-3 and TRBJ2-3; no definite D call. The sequence derives from a middle-aged woman with active or convalescent COVID-19. Sequences were obtained from peripheral blood. Written as DNA, the CDR3 is TGTGCCAGCAGCTTTGGGCTGGGCACAGATACGCAGTATTTT. It encodes CASSFGLGTDTQYF.